This note documents a single T cell receptor beta chain sequence. Measured with immunoSEQ multiplex PCR; TCRdb has only the in-frame clones, and not every one. Here the sample spans around 200,000 clones, around 85% being singletons. These data are taken from a study of blood T cell repertoires in COVID-19. Study-wide context: The United States, Italy and Spain provided the acute and convalescent COVID-19 samples. PBMCs, B-cell-depleted T cells, or T cells provided the cDNA or gDNA that made up the material.

The receptor's source is a man over 45 who had recovered from COVID-19. Source material: peripheral blood.

The CDR3 region has the DNA TGCGCCAGCAGCCAATTCGCGTCTTTCGAGCAGTTCTTC. It encodes CASSQFASFEQFF. The chain combines TRBV4-1 with TRBJ2-1; D ambiguous. The germline CDR1 and CDR2 sequences are MGHRA and YSYEKL. V lost 2 bases and J 10 bases, leaving 12 bases between the germline ends. The CDR3 totals 13 residues.